Listed below are T cell receptor beta chains from one sample, sequenced in a study of blood T cell repertoires in COVID-19. Assay used: immunoSEQ multiplex PCR; TCRdb lists only in-frame clones, some missing. The sample carries 200,000 to 250,000 clones, roughly nine tenths recorded once. The sequenced material came from peripheral blood. These receptors were collected from a woman aged 55-69 years who had recovered from COVID-19. The conserved cysteine and the conserved F or W are not part of the CDR3 here. Each record gives: D gene, V gene, J gene, CDR3 protein. A D gene is named only where the DNA matches it firmly.

d_gene: .
v_gene: TRBV9
j_gene: TRBJ2-3
CDR3aa: ASSVVEGAQY

d_gene: .
v_gene: TRBV4-2
j_gene: TRBJ1-2
CDR3aa: ASSQIGGSTGGYT

d_gene: TRBD1
v_gene: TRBV27
j_gene: TRBJ2-7
CDR3aa: ASSFLGQDYEQY

d_gene: .
v_gene: TRBV6-8
j_gene: TRBJ2-7
CDR3aa: ASSYSWRGSYEQY

d_gene: .
v_gene: TRBV5-1
j_gene: TRBJ2-2
CDR3aa: ASSLRDHRKTGELF

d_gene: .
v_gene: TRBV6-5
j_gene: TRBJ2-7
CDR3aa: ASSYSASSYEQY

d_gene: TRBD1
v_gene: TRBV6-5
j_gene: TRBJ1-5
CDR3aa: ASSSRDRSNQPQH

d_gene: .
v_gene: TRBV6-8
j_gene: TRBJ1-6
CDR3aa: ASSPNGNSPLH

d_gene: TRBD1
v_gene: TRBV28
j_gene: TRBJ1-2
CDR3aa: ASSLGQGLGYGYT

d_gene: .
v_gene: TRBV11-3
j_gene: TRBJ1-3
CDR3aa: ASSLSGGSGNTIY

d_gene: .
v_gene: TRBV9
j_gene: TRBJ1-2
CDR3aa: ASSVAPSTGSYT

d_gene: .
v_gene: TRBV6-4
j_gene: TRBJ1-1
CDR3aa: ASSDSFRGQGAF

d_gene: TRBD1
v_gene: TRBV29-1
j_gene: TRBJ2-7
CDR3aa: SALSDRELDEQY

d_gene: .
v_gene: TRBV5-6
j_gene: TRBJ2-7
CDR3aa: ASSHVGTPEQY

d_gene: .
v_gene: TRBV2
j_gene: TRBJ2-3
CDR3aa: ASSWQVWADTQY

d_gene: TRBD1
v_gene: TRBV2
j_gene: TRBJ1-6
CDR3aa: ASTPQGSYNSPLH

d_gene: TRBD1
v_gene: TRBV19
j_gene: TRBJ1-2
CDR3aa: ASSTTGGNYGYT

d_gene: .
v_gene: TRBV7-3
j_gene: TRBJ2-3
CDR3aa: ASSLRPLGGRSTDTQY

d_gene: TRBD1
v_gene: TRBV9
j_gene: TRBJ2-5
CDR3aa: ASSRGTEETQY

d_gene: .
v_gene: TRBV6-5
j_gene: TRBJ2-1
CDR3aa: ASTIKGGREQF

d_gene: TRBD1
v_gene: TRBV7-9
j_gene: TRBJ1-2
CDR3aa: ASSLDRATNYGYT

d_gene: .
v_gene: TRBV18
j_gene: TRBJ1-5
CDR3aa: ASSPRVDSNQPQH

d_gene: .
v_gene: TRBV19
j_gene: TRBJ1-1
CDR3aa: ASSIGRGNTEAF

d_gene: TRBD1
v_gene: TRBV11-3
j_gene: TRBJ1-4
CDR3aa: ASSGDRGVGEEKLF

d_gene: TRBD2
v_gene: TRBV6-2/TRBV6-3
j_gene: TRBJ2-1
CDR3aa: ASSYYARGGGGNEQF

d_gene: .
v_gene: TRBV7-6
j_gene: TRBJ1-6
CDR3aa: ASSPRLTNSPLH

d_gene: TRBD1
v_gene: TRBV5-1
j_gene: TRBJ1-3
CDR3aa: ASSLGQGSDTIY

d_gene: .
v_gene: TRBV2
j_gene: TRBJ1-6
CDR3aa: ASSEGGSSYNSPLH

d_gene: TRBD1
v_gene: TRBV3-1/TRBV3-2
j_gene: TRBJ2-2
CDR3aa: ASSQGTGGEVGELF

d_gene: TRBD2
v_gene: TRBV5-1
j_gene: TRBJ2-5
CDR3aa: ASSLYPSGVGETQY

d_gene: TRBD1
v_gene: TRBV2
j_gene: TRBJ2-4
CDR3aa: ASSVDRGNIQY

d_gene: TRBD1
v_gene: TRBV18
j_gene: TRBJ1-4
CDR3aa: ASSSLNRGNEKLF

d_gene: TRBD1
v_gene: TRBV18
j_gene: TRBJ1-3
CDR3aa: ASSPGQHSGNTIY

d_gene: TRBD2
v_gene: TRBV18
j_gene: TRBJ2-7
CDR3aa: ASSTAGESSYEQY

d_gene: .
v_gene: TRBV6-5
j_gene: TRBJ1-3
CDR3aa: ASSYSGVASGNTIY

d_gene: TRBD1
v_gene: TRBV9
j_gene: TRBJ2-5
CDR3aa: ASSVTGGRETQY

d_gene: .
v_gene: TRBV5-5
j_gene: TRBJ2-1
CDR3aa: ASSLVGEGEQF

d_gene: .
v_gene: TRBV5-1
j_gene: TRBJ1-1
CDR3aa: ASSFNGNTEAF

d_gene: TRBD1
v_gene: TRBV24-1
j_gene: TRBJ1-3
CDR3aa: ATSDPPGQISGNTIY

d_gene: TRBD1
v_gene: TRBV5-1
j_gene: TRBJ2-1
CDR3aa: ASSSGTVEQF